Listed below are T cell receptor beta chains from one sample, sequenced in a study of beta chain features in type 1 diabetes. Sequenced by immunoSEQ multiplex PCR; TCRdb stores in-frame clones only, minus some. The sample records 300,000 to 350,000 clones, 7.5% to 9% being singletons. Input material: central memory CD4+ T cells from blood. The receptors come from a woman younger than 30 in good health. The CDR3 runs from the conserved cysteine through the conserved F or W. The D gene is left open where the match is weak. Only some rows state a clone size, as once, few, many or a class for expanded clones.

TRBJ1-5	-	-	TRBV18	TGTGCCAGCTCACCTCAACCAGATAGCAATCAGCCCCAGCATTTT	CASSPQPDSNQPQHF
TRBJ2-5	many	-	TRBV19	TGTGCCAGTAGTAGGGACCGACGAGAGACCCAGTACTTC	CASSRDRRETQYF
TRBJ1-1	-	-	TRBV5-4	TGTGCCAGCAGCTTGGGTGGGCAGGGAGAAGCTTTCTTT	CASSLGGQGEAFF
TRBJ2-2	-	-	TRBV11-3	TGTGCCAGCAGCTTACTTGAGGGGGAGCTGTTTTTT	CASSLLEGELFF
TRBJ1-2	-	-	TRBV18	TGTGCCAGCTCCCCGGACAGTGCAAATGGCTACACCTTC	CASSPDSANGYTF
TRBJ2-1	few	TRBD2	TRBV29-1	TGCAGCGTTGAAGGCTGGCGGGAGGGTGAGCAGTTCTTC	CSVEGWREGEQFF
TRBJ2-1	few	-	TRBV4-3	TGCGCCAGCAGCCAAGATCTAGAATCTGCTGAGCAGTTCTTC	CASSQDLESAEQFF
TRBJ2-6	-	-	TRBV19	TGTGCCAGTAGTTCCCTATCTGGGGCCAACGTCCTGACTTTC	CASSSLSGANVLTF
TRBJ2-5	-	-	TRBV2	TGTGCCAGCAGTCACGGGGGTAACTACCAAGAGACCCAGTACTTC	CASSHGGNYQETQYF
TRBJ2-5	-	-	TRBV7-3	TGTGCCAGCAGCTTAAGGCTCATGGAGACCCAGTACTTC	CASSLRLMETQYF
TRBJ2-4	-	-	TRBV25-1	TGTGCCAGCAGTGGCCCCCCAGCTAGGCTAGCCAAAAACATTCAGTACTTC	CASSGPPARLAKNIQYF
TRBJ1-5	few	-	TRBV2	TGTGCCAGCAGAAATCAGGAGAGTCAGCCCCAGCATTTT	CASRNQESQPQHF
TRBJ2-4	few	-	TRBV18	TGTGCCAGCTCAACGGGGAGCCTAGCCAAAAACATTCAGTACTTC	CASSTGSLAKNIQYF
TRBJ1-5	many	TRBD1	TRBV27	TGTGCCAGCAGTCCCGGACAGGGTCTGGGCAATCAGCCCCAGCATTTT	CASSPGQGLGNQPQHF
TRBJ2-2	few	-	TRBV15	TGTGCCACCAGCACGACCCCTAGGAACACCGGGGAGCTGTTTTTT	CATSTTPRNTGELFF
TRBJ2-1	few	-	TRBV7-9	TGTGCCAGCGGGGACTCCGGGCTCAATGAGCAGTTCTTC	CASGDSGLNEQFF
TRBJ1-2	-	TRBD1	TRBV7-3	TGTGCCAGCAGCTTTGACAGGGGGCGCGGCTACACCTTC	CASSFDRGRGYTF
TRBJ2-4	-	TRBD1	TRBV7-2	TGTGCCAGCAGCTTACGACAGGGGATAGCCAAAAACATTCAGTACTTC	CASSLRQGIAKNIQYF
TRBJ2-1	few	TRBD2	TRBV7-2	TGTGCCAGCAGCTTAGCGCCTAGCGGGAGTCATGAGCAGTTCTTC	CASSLAPSGSHEQFF
TRBJ2-7	-	-	TRBV7-9	TGTGCCAGCAGCTTAGGGTCTAGGGACCGTTACTACGAGCAGTACTTC	CASSLGSRDRYYEQYF
TRBJ2-1	-	-	TRBV20-1	TGCAGTGCTACCCGACTAGAGGCCCCAGTCTTC	CSATRLEAPVF
TRBJ2-7	-	TRBD2	TRBV18	TGTGCCAGCTCTCACGGGGGGTACTACGAGCAGTACTTC	CASSHGGYYEQYF
TRBJ1-6	-	-	TRBV25-1	TGTGCCAGCAGTGAGTTTGGGTCGGTGTACTCACCCCTCCACTTT	CASSEFGSVYSPLHF
TRBJ2-3	many	-	TRBV10-3	TGTGCCATCAGTGATATAGCGGTGGGGGCCACAGATACGCAGTATTTT	CAISDIAVGATDTQYF
TRBJ2-5	-	-	TRBV28	TGTGCCAGCTTAGGGAGGCCCCAAGAGACCCAGTACTTC	CASLGRPQETQYF
TRBJ1-1	few	-	TRBV10-3	TGTGCCATCAGTGAAGGGGGGCAAGCTTTCTTT	CAISEGGQAFF
TRBJ2-1	many	TRBD1	TRBV5-1	TGCGCCAGCACCGGGACAGGGACGGCTGAGCAGTTCTTC	CASTGTGTAEQFF
TRBJ1-3	many	-	TRBV21-1	TGTGCCAGCAGCAAAGTCTCTCGGAATTCTGGAAACACCATATATTTT	CASSKVSRNSGNTIYF
TRBJ1-5	few	-	TRBV18	TGTGCCAGCTCACCACGCCGGAGTCAGGATGAGCCCCAGCATTTT	CASSPRRSQDEPQHF
TRBJ1-5	-	-	TRBV5-6	TGTGCCAGCAGCTCGTCAATGAGGGGGGATCAGCCCCAGCATTTT	CASSSSMRGDQPQHF
TRBJ2-5	few	TRBD1	TRBV15	TGTGCCACCAGCAGAGACCTGGGACAGACTAACGTGGGGACCCAGTACTTC	CATSRDLGQTNVGTQYF
TRBJ2-2	few	-	TRBV2	TGTGCCAGCAGCCGGATCATGAGCACCGGGGAGCTGTTTTTT	CASSRIMSTGELFF
TRBJ2-5	few	-	TRBV11-2	TGTGCCAGCAGCTCCATCCGGGCCCAAGAGACCCAGTACTTC	CASSSIRAQETQYF
TRBJ2-3	once	-	TRBV9	TGTGCCAGCAGCGTAGGCATTGGCACAGATACGCAGTATTTT	CASSVGIGTDTQYF
TRBJ2-1	-	-	TRBV4-3	TGCGCCAGCAGCCAAGATCCTGGGGCAAGCTCCTACAATGAGCAGTTCTTC	CASSQDPGASSYNEQFF
TRBJ2-1	many	TRBD2	TRBV7-9	TGTGCCAGCAGCTTATTAGCGGGGGTGGTACAGTTCTTC	CASSLLAGVVQFF
TRBJ2-3	-	-	TRBV7-6	TGTGCCCCCGAGGGAGAGAGTCTCCGGGAGAGTACAGATACGCAGTATTTT	CAPEGESLRESTDTQYF
TRBJ1-2	few	TRBD1	TRBV6-6	TGTGCCAGCACCCAAACAGGGGGAGGTGGCTACACCTTC	CASTQTGGGGYTF
TRBJ2-3	-	TRBD2	TRBV6-1	TGTGCCAGCAGTGAACAAAGCGGGAGAACAGATACGCAGTATTTT	CASSEQSGRTDTQYF
TRBJ1-1	few	-	TRBV11-2	TGTGCCAGCAGCTTAGACCCAGGGTTTCGGCGGTCTTGGAACACTGAAGCTTTCTTT	CASSLDPGFRRSWNTEAFF
TRBJ1-4	-	TRBD1	TRBV5-1	TGCGCCAGCTCGACAGGGGGCGCGGATGAAAAACTGTTTTTT	CASSTGGADEKLFF
TRBJ2-2	few	-	TRBV6-6	TGTGCCAGCAGTTACTCGAGTACTGGGAACACCGGGGAGCTGTTTTTT	CASSYSSTGNTGELFF
TRBJ2-6	many	-	TRBV19	TGTGCCAGTACCCCACGAGCAGGGGCCAACGTCCTGACTTTC	CASTPRAGANVLTF
TRBJ1-1	few	-	TRBV29-1	TGCAGCGTTGAAGGAAGGTTCGGCACTGAAGCTTTCTTT	CSVEGRFGTEAFF
TRBJ2-1	few	TRBD2	TRBV29-1	TGCAGCGTTGTAGCGGGAGAGAGCTCCTACAATGAGCAGTTCTTC	CSVVAGESSYNEQFF
TRBJ2-6	once	TRBD1	TRBV4-2	TGTGCCAGCAGCCTACTAAGGACAGGGACAAGCTCTGGGGCCAACGTCCTGACTTTC	CASSLLRTGTSSGANVLTF
TRBJ2-1	many	TRBD2	TRBV7-9	TGTGCCAGCTTGGGGGGACTATCCCACGATGAGCAGTTCTTC	CASLGGLSHDEQFF
TRBJ1-3	many	TRBD1	TRBV9	TGTGCCAGCAGCGTTAGCCCGACAGGGAGGAACACCATATATTTT	CASSVSPTGRNTIYF
TRBJ2-3	-	TRBD2	TRBV4-1	TGCGCCAGCAGCCAAGTTTGGGCCGGGACTAGCGGGAGGGCAGATACGCAGTATTTT	CASSQVWAGTSGRADTQYF
TRBJ2-7	few	-	TRBV14	TGTGCCAGCAGCGCTTCGTCCTCCAACTCCTACGAGCAGTACTTC	CASSASSSNSYEQYF
TRBJ2-1	many	TRBD1	TRBV6-6	TGTGCCAGCAGTGGGGACAGGGATTACAATGAGCAGTTCTTC	CASSGDRDYNEQFF
TRBJ2-6	-	-	TRBV9	TGTGCCAGTGGCTCTCCTGGGGCCAACGTCCTGACTTTC	CASGSPGANVLTF
TRBJ2-1	few	-	TRBV29-1	TGCAGCGTTGAAGATTGGACAGCGGGTTACAATGAGCAGTTCTTC	CSVEDWTAGYNEQFF